The 27 T cell receptor beta chains below all came from one sample that was sequenced in a study of T cell changes during pregnancy in multiple sclerosis. Measured with immunoSEQ multiplex PCR; TCRdb has only the in-frame clones, and not every one. The sample has approximately 31,000 clones, more than 90% seen once; the top ten hold over 0.35%. Sequencing was performed on CD4+ T cells from peripheral blood mononuclear cells, taken in the second trimester of pregnancy. The source is a female donor in good health, enrolled as a control in a pregnancy study.

The chain couples TRBV5-1 to TRBJ1-5; 7 bases line up with TRBD1. Per germline, CDR1 SGHRS and CDR2 YFSETQ. V lost 0 bases, J lost 3 bases, and 3 bases stayed unmatched. There are 15 residues in the CDR3. CDR3 sequence (DNA): TGCGCCAGCAGCTTGGCCGGGACAGCCAATCAGCCCCAGCATTTT. Protein product: CASSLAGTANQPQHF.

This chain uses TRBV30 with TRBJ1-6, with 8 bases aligning to TRBD1. V shed 5 bases and J 5 bases; nucleotides not matched to a gene: 5. The CDR3 sequence is 14 residues long. Germline CDR1 is GTSNPN and CDR2 is SVGIG (reference sequence). Written as DNA, the CDR3 is TGTGCCTGGCACTTGGACAGGGATAATTCACCCCTCCACTTT. Its translation is CAWHLDRDNSPLHF.

This rearrangement joins TRBV30 to TRBJ1-5, with D possibly matching TRBD1 (5 bases). Germline V gene lookup returns CDR1 GTSNPN and CDR2 SVGIG (reference sequence). The length of the CDR3 is 15 residues. V shed 1 base and J shed 0 bases, with 10 bases lying between them. The DNA of the CDR3 is TGTGCCTGGAGTGGGGGGGGGATTAGCAATCAGCCCCAGCATTTT. The encoded protein is CAWSGGGISNQPQHF.

V usage is TRBV2 and J usage is TRBJ1-5, with D tentatively TRBD1 (5 bases). Germline V gives CDR1 SNHLY, CDR2 FYNNEI. CDR3 length: 14 residues. Trimming removed 4 bases at V and 3 bases at J, with 10 bases between. CDR3 amino acids: CASSGGVNNQPQHF. CDR3 DNA: TGTGCCAGCAGTGGGGGGGTTAACAATCAGCCCCAGCATTTT.

The genes are TRBV19 and TRBJ1-4; no firm D call. The germline V gene has CDR1 LNHDA and CDR2 SQIVND (reference sequence). The CDR3 spans 15 residues. Trimming left V 5 bases short and J 6 bases short, with 16 bases between. The CDR3 DNA reads TGTGCCAGTAGTCAGCGGGCCTTTTACCATGAAAAACTGTTTTTT. Translation gives CASSQRAFYHEKLFF.

The chain has TRBV7-9 and TRBJ1-1, with 10 nucleotides matching TRBD1. CDR3 length: 17 residues. With 5 bases clipped from V and 0 bases from J, the junction kept 9 bases outside the gene matches. Looked up from germline, CDR1 is SEHNR and CDR2 is FQNEAQ (reference sequence). The CDR3 nucleotides are TGTGCCAGCAGCCGGACAGGGGGAGGCATTATGAACACTGAAGCTTTCTTT. This translates into CASSRTGGGIMNTEAFF.

This chain links TRBV4-2 with TRBJ2-1, with 7 bases aligning to TRBD2. With V trimmed by 8 bases and J by 0 bases, 16 bases remained unmatched. Germline V gene sequence: CDR1 LGHNA, CDR2 YNFKEQ. The CDR3 consists of 18 residues. The CDR3 DNA follows: TGTGCCAGCGAGGGGCCTAGCGGACTTAGGAGCTCCTACAATGAGCAGTTCTTC. It codes for CASEGPSGLRSSYNEQFF.

V usage is TRBV10-3 and J usage is TRBJ1-6, with unresolved D. The CDR3 has 15 residues. Looked up from germline, CDR1 is ENHRY and CDR2 is SYGVKD. V was clipped by 3 bases and J by 5 bases, with 11 bases between them. The CDR3: CAISDGVENNSPLHF. The CDR3 bases are TGTGCCATCAGTGACGGGGTGGAGAATAATTCACCCCTCCACTTT.

The chain combines TRBV10-3 with TRBJ2-3, with 7 bases matching TRBD2. V lost 6 bases to trimming and J lost 3 bases; unmatched junction nucleotides: 9. Germline CDR1 is ENHRY and CDR2 is SYGVKD. This CDR3 has 15 residues. The CDR3 coding sequence is TGTGCCATCAGCCTTGGCGGGGGAAAAACAGATACGCAGTATTTT. Amino acids: CAISLGGGKTDTQYF.

The chain couples TRBV5-1 to TRBJ2-1; TRBD2 matches at 12 bases. This CDR3 is 15 amino acids long. Germline CDR1 is SGHRS and CDR2 is YFSETQ. J was trimmed by 5 bases and V by 4 bases; bases with no gene match: 4. CDR3 amino acids: CASSTLAGGHNEQFF. The CDR3, as DNA: TGCGCCAGCAGCACCCTAGCGGGAGGGCACAATGAGCAGTTCTTC. The whole variable domain, remainder taken from reference TRBV5-1 and TRBJ2-1, is KAGVTQTPRYLIKTRGQQVTLSCSPISGHRSVSWYQQTPGQGLQFLFEYFSETQRNKGNFPGRFSGRQFSNSRSEMNVSTLELGDSALYLCASSTLAGGHNEQFFGPGTRLTVL.

V usage is TRBV29-1 and J usage is TRBJ2-3; D uncertain. The V end was cut by 7 bases, the J end by 2 bases, with 10 bases between. The CDR3 is made up of 12 amino acids. Germline V gene sequence: CDR1 SQVTM, CDR2 ANQGSEA. Here the CDR3 reads CSGLEITDTQYF. For the CDR3, the DNA is TGCAGCGGCCTGGAGATCACAGATACGCAGTATTTT.

This chain joins TRBV16 and TRBJ1-2, with D perhaps matching TRBD1 (5 bases). The CDR3 spans 15 residues. V was pared by 0 bases and J by 4 bases, with 12 bases between. Germline assignment: CDR1 KGHSY and CDR2 FQNENV. This CDR3 is CASSQSIGTTYGYTF. The CDR3 nucleotides are TGTGCCAGCAGCCAATCAATTGGGACTACCTATGGCTACACCTTC.

The chain is built from TRBV5-4 and TRBJ2-7; 13 nucleotides line up with TRBD2. Per germline, CDR1 SGHNT and CDR2 YYREEE (reference sequence). The V segment lost 5 bases and the J segment 5 bases; nucleotides outside the gene matches: 13. There are 17 residues in the CDR3. DNA of the CDR3: TGTGCCAGCAGTCCAGGGACTAGCGGGATTGGTTCTGACGAGCAGTACTTC. Translated: CASSPGTSGIGSDEQYF.

V is TRBV5-1 and J is TRBJ1-2, with D possibly TRBD1 on 5 matching bases. The germline V and J ends were trimmed by 0 bases and 6 bases, with 12 bases remaining between them. This CDR3 contains 14 residues. Germline values: CDR1 SGHRS, CDR2 YFSETQ. CDR3 sequence: CASSLARGYHGYTF. CDR3 DNA: TGCGCCAGCAGCTTGGCAAGGGGATATCATGGCTACACCTTC.

The chain carries TRBV6-6 and TRBJ2-5; 7 bases fit TRBD1. The J call may be mistaken, given a closer DNA end match to TRBJ2-7. The CDR3 length is 14 residues. Germline V gives CDR1 MNHNY, CDR2 SVGAGI (reference sequence). The CDR3 here is CASSFTGAGGEQYF. DNA for the CDR3: TGTGCCAGCAGCTTTACCGGGGCAGGGGGCGAGCAGTACTTC.

CDR3 protein: CASGPGLAGATYEQYF. The DNA of the CDR3 is TGTGCCAGCGGTCCGGGACTAGCGGGGGCCACCTACGAGCAGTACTTC. This chain links TRBV9 with TRBJ2-7; 14 nucleotides match TRBD2. CDR3 length: 16 residues. Looked up from germline, CDR1 is SGDLS and CDR2 is YYNGEE. The V and J ends lost 7 bases and 2 bases, in that order; junction bases with no gene match: 8.

The rearrangement uses TRBV7-9 and TRBJ2-5, with D perhaps TRBD2 (6 bases). The CDR3 is made up of 14 amino acids. CDR1 and CDR2 from the germline V gene are SEHNR and FQNEAQ (reference sequence). V was cut by 3 bases and J by 5 bases, with 13 bases left in between. This CDR3 reads CASSFKRAGETQYF. Here the CDR3 DNA reads TGTGCCAGCAGCTTCAAGCGGGCGGGGGAGACCCAGTACTTC.

The gene calls are TRBV27 and TRBJ1-6; D is uncertain. This CDR3 contains 17 residues. V gave up 7 bases and J gave up 0 bases, with 16 bases separating them. The germline V gene has CDR1 MNHEY and CDR2 SMNVEV (reference sequence). The CDR3 reads CASMFTGLSSYNSPLHF. The CDR3 DNA is TGTGCCAGCATGTTCACCGGACTCAGCTCCTATAATTCACCCCTCCACTTT.

There are a few counts of this clone. The V gene is TRBV7-9, the J gene TRBJ1-1; a possible D gene is TRBD1 (5 bases). V gave up 5 bases and J gave up 4 bases, with 11 bases separating them. The CDR3 totals 13 residues. Germline-derived CDR1 and CDR2 are SEHNR and FQNEAQ (reference sequence). The CDR3: CASSLSGGTEAFF. The CDR3 DNA is TGTGCCAGCAGCCTCTCGGGGGGCACTGAAGCTTTCTTT. Filled out from reference TRBV7-9 and TRBJ1-1, the complete variable domain reads DTGVSQNPRHKITKRGQNVTFRCDPISEHNRLYWYRQTLGQGPEFLTYFQNEAQLEKSRLLSDRFSAERPKGSFSTLEIQRTEQGDSAMYLCASSLSGGTEAFFGQGTRLTVV.

V is TRBV11-1 and J is TRBJ2-3, with 7 positions matching TRBD1. The V and J ends lost 7 bases and 2 bases, in that order; junction bases with no gene match: 9. The germline CDR1 and CDR2 sequences are SGHAT and FQDESV (reference sequence). This CDR3 has 15 residues. CDR3 residues: CASTSTGLLTDTQYF. CDR3 nucleotide sequence: TGTGCCAGCACATCGACAGGGCTCCTCACAGATACGCAGTATTTT. Full variable domain (rest looked up from reference TRBV11-1 and TRBJ2-3): EAEVAQSPRYKITEKSQAVAFWCDPISGHATLYWYRQILGQGPELLVQFQDESVVDDSQLPKDRFSAERLKGVDSTLKIQPAELGDSAMYLCASTSTGLLTDTQYFGPGTRLTVL.

The gene calls are TRBV6-5 and TRBJ2-7, with D perhaps TRBD1 (5 bases). Germline V gene lookup returns CDR1 MNHEY and CDR2 SVGAGI. Trimming removed 1 base from V and 0 bases from J, with 7 bases in between. The CDR3 has 14 residues. The CDR3 nucleotides are TGTGCCAGCAGTTACTGGGGCACCTCCTACGAGCAGTACTTC. Translating gives CASSYWGTSYEQYF.

The rearrangement links TRBV10-3 to TRBJ1-6; no clear D. The V gene lost 6 bases and the J gene lost 6 bases, with 12 bases spanning the gap. The CDR3 sequence is 14 residues long. Per germline, CDR1 ENHRY and CDR2 SYGVKD. CDR3 DNA sequence: TGTGCCATCAGCTCGAACGCCGGTAATTCACCCCTCCACTTT. This translates into CAISSNAGNSPLHF.

V is TRBV9 and J is TRBJ2-7, with D tentatively TRBD1 (5 bases). Germline V gives CDR1 SGDLS, CDR2 YYNGEE. This CDR3 contains 14 residues. V lost 3 bases to trimming and J lost 6 bases, with 16 bases between them. The CDR3 here is CASSADRFKIEQYF. In nucleotides, the CDR3 is TGTGCCAGCAGCGCCGACAGATTCAAGATCGAGCAGTACTTC.

The V and J genes are TRBV7-9 and TRBJ1-6; TRBD1 matches at 8 bases. With 5 bases clipped from V and 9 bases from J, the junction kept 6 bases outside the gene matches. Per the germline V gene, CDR1 is SEHNR and CDR2 is FQNEAQ (reference sequence). The CDR3 sequence is 14 residues long. CDR3 region: CASSLQGEGSPLHF. CDR3 in DNA: TGTGCCAGCAGCCTACAGGGGGAGGGTTCACCCCTCCACTTT. The entire variable domain, with the rest obtained from reference TRBV7-9 and TRBJ1-6, is as follows: DTGVSQNPRHKITKRGQNVTFRCDPISEHNRLYWYRQTLGQGPEFLTYFQNEAQLEKSRLLSDRFSAERPKGSFSTLEIQRTEQGDSAMYLCASSLQGEGSPLHFGNGTRLTVT.

The sample holds a few counts of this clone. The chain combines TRBV7-9 with TRBJ2-7; 12 bases are a match to TRBD2. Germline V gives CDR1 SEHNR, CDR2 FQNEAQ (reference sequence). The junction had 11 bases not matched to a gene; V was cut back by 4 bases and J by 7 bases. The length of the CDR3 is 16 residues. The CDR3 protein is CASSSGTSGSPGEQYF. CDR3 nucleotides: TGTGCCAGCAGCTCCGGGACTAGCGGGTCTCCTGGGGAGCAGTACTTC.

The V and J genes are TRBV7-9 and TRBJ1-1; D is perhaps TRBD1 (5 bases). The germline gives CDR1 SEHNR, CDR2 FQNEAQ (reference sequence). V was pared by 1 base and J by 2 bases, with 11 bases between. The CDR3 sequence is 15 residues long. The CDR3 is CASSLGAGLNTEAFF. In DNA form, the CDR3 reads TGTGCCAGCAGCTTAGGGGCAGGGCTAAACACTGAAGCTTTCTTT.

The rearrangement uses TRBV7-2 and TRBJ1-2, with TRBD1 as a possible D gene (6 bases). The V end lost 3 bases, the J end lost 12 bases, and 17 bases lay between the germline ends. The CDR3 is 13 residues long. The germline CDR1 and CDR2 sequences are SGHTA and FQGNSA. The CDR3 DNA follows: TGTGCCAGCAGCTTTGGAAGGGGGAGGGCGGACACCTTC. This codes for CASSFGRGRADTF.